This T cell receptor beta chain was recovered during a study of control samples from healthy donors and cancer patients (dated by TCRdb to 2020 to 2022). The library was obtained by the immunoSEQ multiplex PCR assay. The immuneACCESS repertoire file appears here via TCRdb, limited to in-frame rearrangements. These files lack a portion of the clones; in checked studies, under half of the deficit traces to unresolved V genes, and the cause of the others is not known. The sample includes about 47,000 clones, with under 90% observed a single time. The ten largest clones add up to over 9.5% of the sample. In this sample, this clone turned up once. It has no known antigen specificity. Within one base of it there is no much larger clone, and no base qualities were kept. Trimming at the junction amounts to 8 bases on V and 1 base on J, and the germline ends lie 13 bases apart. In the germline V gene, CDR1 corresponds to SNHLY and CDR2 to FYNNEI. CDR3 length: 14 amino acids, cysteine to phenylalanine. The CDR3 DNA has 42 bases and is translated from base 1.

The rearrangement combines TRBV2 with TRBJ2-3; the D segment may tentatively be TRBD1 or TRBD2, each giving 6 matched bases. What was sequenced was blood. The clonotype was recovered from a man in his 70s in good health. The CDR3 protein is CASHWGAGTDTQYF. The bases are TGTGCCAGCCATTGGGGGGCGGGCACAGATACGCAGTATTTT.